A selection of T cell receptor beta chains follows, all from one sample in a study of response to subunit inactivated influenza vaccine. TCRdb reprocessed the RT-PCR reads via MiXCR and lists one record per CDR3 protein. The sample consists of about 520,000 distinct CDR3 sequences, 25% of them appearing once. The sequencing used CD4+ T cells sorted from PBMCs, collected more than 4 days after vaccination. These receptors were obtained from a man between 45 and 60 years old who received an inactivated influenza vaccine. Each CDR3 is given with its conserved first and last residue. D genes are given only for firm matches. Clone size is shown for a subset of rows, as once, few, many or a class of expanded clone.

NA	few	TRBV7-4	TRBJ2-7	CASSPGPWENEQYF	TGTGCCAGCAGTCCCGGGCCCTGGGAAAACGAGCAGTACTTC
NA	NA	TRBV6-1	TRBJ2-1	CASRDKLRFSGEQFF	TGTGCCAGCAGAGACAAGCTAAGGTTTAGTGGTGAGCAGTTCTTC
TRBD1	NA	TRBV12-3/TRBV12-4	TRBJ2-5	CASSLYGQVETQYF	TGTGCCAGCAGTTTGTACGGACAGGTTGAGACCCAGTACTTC
TRBD1	NA	TRBV28	TRBJ1-2	CASRSGQAYGYTF	TGTGCCAGCAGGTCCGGACAGGCCTATGGCTACACCTTC
TRBD2	few	TRBV20-1	TRBJ2-7	CSVQGTSGRLTIYEQYF	TGCAGTGTTCAGGGGACTAGCGGGAGACTCACCATCTACGAGCAGTACTTC
NA	few	TRBV4-3	TRBJ2-5	CASSQLYGGSETQYF	TGCGCCAGCAGCCAGTTATACGGGGGTTCAGAGACCCAGTACTTC
NA	NA	TRBV29-1	TRBJ2-3	CSASSATDTQYF	TGCAGCGCCTCATCAGCTACAGATACGCAGTATTTT
NA	NA	TRBV18	TRBJ2-1	CASSPTAGKEQFF	TGTGCCAGCTCACCAACGGCAGGGAAGGAGCAGTTCTTC
NA	NA	TRBV20-1	TRBJ1-5	CSARETARTQHF	TGCAGTGCTAGAGAAACAGCCCGGACCCAGCATTTT
TRBD1	NA	TRBV15	TRBJ1-6	CATSRTGTGNSPLHF	TGTGCCACCAGCAGAACCGGGACAGGGAATTCACCCCTCCACTTT
NA	NA	TRBV7-9	TRBJ2-1	CASSLGVRSSYNEQFF	TGTGCCAGCAGCTTAGGGGTGAGGAGCTCCTACAATGAGCAGTTCTTC
NA	NA	TRBV6-2/TRBV6-3	TRBJ1-5	CASSYSGQVSNQPQHF	TGTGCCAGCAGTTACTCCGGTCAGGTCTCCAATCAGCCCCAGCATTTT
NA	once	TRBV12-3/TRBV12-4	TRBJ2-5	CASSSLNGVQETQYF	TGTGCCAGCAGTTCACTAAACGGGGTCCAAGAGACCCAGTACTTC
NA	few	TRBV7-2	TRBJ2-1	CASSGRSRNEQFF	TGTGCCAGCAGCGGCCGGAGTCGCAATGAGCAGTTCTTC
NA	few	TRBV28	TRBJ2-7	CASSSSLTFEQYF	TGTGCCAGCAGTTCGTCATTGACTTTCGAGCAGTACTTC
NA	NA	TRBV18	TRBJ2-1	CASSPPTLNEQFF	TGTGCCAGCTCACCACCAACCTTAAATGAGCAGTTCTTC
TRBD1	few	TRBV7-6	TRBJ1-2	CASSFNRGTNYGYTF	TGTGCCAGCAGCTTCAACAGGGGTACTAACTATGGCTACACCTTC
NA	NA	TRBV9	TRBJ1-6	CASSPTGTTPLHF	TGTGCCAGCAGCCCTACAGGGACGACACCCCTCCACTTT
NA	few	TRBV4-2	TRBJ1-1	CASRREPLGTEAFF	TGTGCCAGCAGGAGAGAACCCCTGGGCACTGAAGCTTTCTTT
TRBD1	NA	TRBV2	TRBJ2-2	CASRIEGAGGELFF	TGTGCCAGCCGGATTGAGGGGGCTGGCGGGGAGCTGTTTTTT
NA	NA	TRBV20-1	TRBJ2-3	CSATRPTDTQYF	TGCAGTGCTACCCGCCCCACAGATACGCAGTATTTT
TRBD1	few	TRBV12-3/TRBV12-4	TRBJ1-2	CASSFDRDYGYTF	TGTGCCAGCAGTTTCGACAGGGACTATGGCTACACCTTC
NA	NA	TRBV7-7	TRBJ2-1	CASSSRRLLDEQFF	TGTGCTAGCAGCTCGAGGCGGTTACTCGATGAGCAGTTCTTC
NA	NA	TRBV6-1	TRBJ2-1	CASSTTPDRMSEQFF	TGTGCCAGCAGTACGACCCCCGACCGAATGAGCGAGCAGTTCTTC
NA	few	TRBV29-1	TRBJ2-2	CSVLRPNTGELFF	TGCAGCGTTTTGAGGCCTAACACCGGGGAGCTGTTTTTT
TRBD1	NA	TRBV3-1	TRBJ1-3	CASRQQGAISGNTIYF	TGTGCCAGCAGACAACAGGGGGCCATCTCTGGAAACACCATATATTTT